Below are 29 T cell receptor beta chains sequenced from a single sample in a study of naive and memory T cell subsets. These receptors lack a known antigen. Study results and caveats: Especially in CD8 cells, naive repertoires contained a few larger clonotypes, possibly CD45RA-re-expressing memory cells.

Two oligonucleotides, mixed equimolar, formed the beta constant-region primer covering TRBC1 and TRBC2. Ligated cDNA was amplified by four rounds of PCR with nested alpha and beta constant-region primers and SP2. TCRdb re-called the UMI-ligation and nested PCR reads through MiXCR, storing one row per CDR3 protein. The sample contains roughly 92,000 distinct CDR3 sequences, approximately 11% of which appear only once. Input material: naive CD4+ T cells from blood. These TCRs come from a human donor in good health.

The chain combines TRBV24-1 with TRBJ2-2; D is undetermined. Between the trimmed V and J ends, which lost 2 bases and 1 base, there was a span of 4 bases. The length of the CDR3 is 14 residues. Germline loops: CDR1 KGHDR, CDR2 SFDVKD. Written as DNA, the CDR3 is TGTGCCACCAGTGATTGGTTGAACACCGGGGAGCTGTTTTTT. Its translation: CATSDWLNTGELFF.

There are many counts of this clonotype. The chain recombines TRBV6-1 with TRBJ1-5; D remains unclear. Germline V gene sequence: CDR1 MNHNS, CDR2 SASEGT. This CDR3 is built from 11 residues. V was shortened by 2 bases and J by 7 bases, with 3 bases between the two germline ends. CDR3 protein: CASSENQPQHF. DNA for the CDR3: TGTGCCAGCAGTGAAAACCAGCCCCAGCATTTT.

The V gene is TRBV27, the J gene TRBJ1-5; D not resolved. Germline assignment: CDR1 MNHEY and CDR2 SMNVEV (reference sequence). V was trimmed by 2 bases and J by 9 bases, leaving 14 bases between them. CDR3 size: 14 residues. CDR3 nucleotide sequence: TGTGCCAGCAGTTTAGGGCGGGCGTTTCGGCCCCAGCATTTT. This gives the protein CASSLGRAFRPQHF.

This clonotype was counted only a few times. This sequence joins TRBV11-3 and TRBJ2-1, with 8 bases matching TRBD2. The CDR3 length is 17 residues. Per the germline V gene, CDR1 is SGHNT and CDR2 is YENEEA. V lost 2 bases, J lost 0 bases, and 6 bases stayed unmatched. The CDR3 DNA follows: TGTGCCAGCAGCTTATTTACGGGGGGGCCCTCCTACAATGAGCAGTTCTTC. This codes for CASSLFTGGPSYNEQFF.

The rearrangement joins TRBV20-1 to TRBJ1-5; 10 nucleotides line up with TRBD1. Per germline, CDR1 DFQATT and CDR2 SNEGSKA (reference sequence). Germline trimming cut 5 bases from V and 7 bases from J; bases unmatched to any gene: 5. The CDR3 is 13 residues long. The CDR3 loop reads CSADRGLRQPQHF. DNA for the CDR3: TGCAGTGCTGACAGGGGGCTGCGCCAGCCCCAGCATTTT.

Ten or more counts support this clonotype. This chain uses TRBV20-1 with TRBJ1-5; TRBD1 agrees at 7 bases. This CDR3 comprises 14 residues. With V trimmed by 4 bases and J by 5 bases, 8 bases remained unmatched. Germline lookup yields CDR1 DFQATT and CDR2 SNEGSKA (reference sequence). CDR3 sequence reads: CSATQGEGHQPQHF. CDR3 in DNA: TGCAGTGCTACCCAGGGGGAGGGTCATCAGCCCCAGCATTTT.

This clonotype was seen a few times. The rearrangement joins TRBV4-2 to TRBJ2-3; the match to TRBD2 covers 9 bases. Germline CDR1 is LGHNA and CDR2 is YNFKEQ. With 3 bases clipped from V and 2 bases from J, the junction kept 6 bases outside the gene matches. This CDR3 comprises 16 residues. Written as DNA, the CDR3 is TGTGCCAGCAGCCATGGTTTAGCGGGGGACACAGATACGCAGTATTTT. Translation gives CASSHGLAGDTDTQYF.

The chain is built from TRBV7-3 and TRBJ2-2; 9 bases line up with TRBD2. Germline lookup yields CDR1 SGHTA and CDR2 FQGTGA. The V segment lost 5 bases and the J segment 3 bases; nucleotides outside the gene matches: 4. This CDR3 has 15 residues. In DNA, the CDR3 is TGTGCCAGCAGCCTTAGCGGGAGCTACACCGGGGAGCTGTTTTTT. Translated: CASSLSGSYTGELFF.

The chain uses TRBV5-5 and TRBJ2-7, with D perhaps TRBD2 (6 bases). The CDR3 is made up of 15 amino acids. The V gene lost 1 base and the J gene lost 1 base, with 12 bases spanning the gap. Germline V gives CDR1 SGHKS, CDR2 YYEKEE (reference sequence). CDR3 sequence: CASSLSGGSSYEQYF. The CDR3 region has the DNA TGTGCCAGCAGCTTGTCCGGGGGATCGTCCTACGAGCAGTACTTC.

This clonotype was recorded a few times. The chain is built from TRBV28 and TRBJ2-3; D remains ambiguous. V lost 1 base, J lost 5 bases, and 7 bases lay in between. The CDR3 sequence is 13 residues long. Per the germline V gene, CDR1 is MDHEN and CDR2 is SYDVKM. The CDR3 spells CASSLSVGDTQYF. Written as DNA, the CDR3 is TGTGCCAGCAGTTTATCCGTTGGAGATACGCAGTATTTT.

This clonotype has only a few counts. The chain links TRBV29-1 to TRBJ2-5; the D gene is possibly TRBD2 (6 bases). Germline loops: CDR1 SQVTM, CDR2 ANQGSEA. CDR3 length: 14 residues. Between the trimmed V and J ends, which lost 2 bases and 3 bases, there was a span of 13 bases. DNA for the CDR3: TGCAGCGTTGAAAGGGCGTGGAGGGAAGAGACCCAGTACTTC. Residues: CSVERAWREETQYF.

This clonotype was picked up many times. This chain joins TRBV7-2 and TRBJ1-1; D uncertain. This CDR3 has 13 residues. Germline CDR1 reads SGHTA; CDR2 reads FQGNSA. V lost 0 bases and J 7 bases, leaving 9 bases between the germline ends. The CDR3 nucleotides are TGTGCCAGCAGCTTAGCCCAGGTCTTTGAAGCTTTCTTT. Encoded protein: CASSLAQVFEAFF. Full variable domain (rest looked up from reference TRBV7-2 and TRBJ1-1): GAGVSQSPSNKVTEKGKDVELRCDPISGHTALYWYRQSLGQGLEFLIYFQGNSAPDKSGLPSDRFSAERTGGSVSTLTIQRTQQEDSAVYLCASSLAQVFEAFFGQGTRLTVV.

This clonotype was seen repeatedly, ten times or more. The gene calls are TRBV14 and TRBJ2-1, with a tentative D call TRBD2 (7 bases). The CDR3 contains 16 residues. Germline V gives CDR1 SGHDN, CDR2 FVKESK. V shed 0 bases and J shed 4 bases, with 13 bases lying between them. CDR3 loop: CASSQEGRGAYNEQFF. For the CDR3, the DNA is TGTGCCAGCAGCCAAGAAGGCCGGGGGGCGTACAATGAGCAGTTCTTC.

The rearrangement uses TRBV6-2 or TRBV6-3 and TRBJ2-1, with 9 positions matching TRBD2. CDR3 length: 14 residues. Per germline, CDR1 MNHEY and CDR2 SVGEGT. V lost 6 bases to trimming and J lost 6 bases; unmatched junction nucleotides: 6. CDR3 amino acids: CASRAGTSPNEQFF. In DNA form, the CDR3 reads TGTGCCAGCAGAGCCGGGACTAGCCCCAATGAGCAGTTCTTC.

This clonotype appeared many times. The chain carries TRBV4-2 and TRBJ2-1; weak D call: TRBD2 (5 bases). This CDR3 has 13 residues. The V end lost 3 bases, the J end lost 6 bases, and 9 bases lay between the germline ends. CDR1 is LGHNA, CDR2 YNFKEQ, per germline. The CDR3 DNA is TGTGCCAGCAGCCAGCCTGAGGGCAATGAGCAGTTCTTC. Translated, it gives CASSQPEGNEQFF.

This chain connects TRBV4-1 to TRBJ1-1; 9 bases map to TRBD1. The CDR3 runs to 14 residues. Trimming removed 1 base from V and 7 bases from J; junction bases left unmatched: 4. From germline, CDR1 is MGHRA and CDR2 YSYEKL. This CDR3 reads CASSQASGQGEAFF. The DNA of the CDR3 is TGCGCCAGCAGCCAAGCCTCGGGACAGGGTGAAGCTTTCTTT.

The chain couples TRBV7-2 to TRBJ2-3; 8 nucleotides agree with TRBD2. V dropped 5 bases and J dropped 2; count of bases not matched to a gene: 6. Germline CDR1 SGHTA, CDR2 FQGNSA. The CDR3 has 15 amino acids. This CDR3 is CASSLQRGSTDTQYF. CDR3 nucleotides: TGTGCCAGCAGCCTACAGCGGGGGTCCACAGATACGCAGTATTTT.

The V gene is TRBV7-9, the J gene TRBJ2-3; D is unclear. V was cut by 3 bases and J by 1 base, with 8 bases left in between. CDR1 is SEHNR and CDR2 is FQNEAQ in the germline V gene (reference sequence). The CDR3 extends over 14 amino acids. CDR3 region: CASSFKDGTDTQYF. For the CDR3, the DNA is TGTGCCAGCAGCTTTAAGGACGGCACAGATACGCAGTATTTT. Looking up the rest from reference TRBV7-9 and TRBJ2-3 gives the full variable domain: DTGVSQNPRHKITKRGQNVTFRCDPISEHNRLYWYRQTLGQGPEFLTYFQNEAQLEKSRLLSDRFSAERPKGSFSTLEIQRTEQGDSAMYLCASSFKDGTDTQYFGPGTRLTVL.

This clonotype has more than one count but fewer than ten. This may stem from a read error, because a much larger clone lies one nucleotide away. V and J are TRBV5-4 and TRBJ2-1, with TRBD2 identical over 9 bases. This CDR3 is 15 amino acids long. Germline V gene sequence: CDR1 SGHNT, CDR2 YYREEE (reference sequence). The V gene end was trimmed by 4 bases and the J gene end by 4 bases; junction bases not matched to a gene: 6. The CDR3 sequence: CASSPTSGCYNEQFF. In DNA form, the CDR3 reads TGTGCCAGCAGCCCGACTAGCGGATGTTACAATGAGCAGTTCTTC. The entire variable domain, with the rest obtained from reference TRBV5-4 and TRBJ2-1, is as follows: ETGVTQSPTHLIKTRGQQVTLRCSSQSGHNTVSWYQQALGQGPQFIFQYYREEENGRGNFPPRFSGLQFPNYSSELNVNALELDDSALYLCASSPTSGCYNEQFFGPGTRLTVL.

In its sample, this clonotype was seen many times. CDR3 sequence reads: CSVAGAYTGELFF. CDR3 in DNA: TGCAGCGTTGCAGGGGCCTACACCGGGGAGCTGTTTTTT. The chain recombines TRBV29-1 with TRBJ2-2, with D tentatively TRBD1 (6 bases). V lost 4 bases, J lost 3 bases, and 9 bases lay in between. CDR3 size: 13 residues. Germline V CDR1 and CDR2: SQVTM, ANQGSEA.

The DNA for the CDR3 is TGTGCCAGCAACAGGATTGTGGGACGGCGGGATCCAACAGATACGCAGTATTTT. It yields the protein CASNRIVGRRDPTDTQYF. This rearrangement joins TRBV7-2 to TRBJ2-3, with a tentative D call TRBD2 (6 bases). Germline CDR1 and CDR2: SGHTA and FQGNSA. V lost 7 bases, J lost 3 bases, and 26 bases lay in between. The CDR3 sequence is 18 residues long.

This chain uses TRBV6-2 or TRBV6-3 with TRBJ2-3, with TRBD1 matching 8 bases. The CDR3 consists of 15 residues. The V gene end was trimmed by 5 bases and the J gene end by 0 bases; junction bases not matched to a gene: 4. Germline V gene lookup returns CDR1 MNHEY and CDR2 SVGEGT. CDR3 in amino acids: CASSDRGSSTDTQYF. Written as DNA, the CDR3 is TGTGCCAGCAGTGACAGGGGATCTAGCACAGATACGCAGTATTTT.

As DNA, the CDR3 is TGTGCCAGTAGTATATCACAGGGGACAGATACGCAGTATTTT. Protein sequence: CASSISQGTDTQYF. V is TRBV19 and J is TRBJ2-3; 7 bases are shared with TRBD1. V trimming: 2 bases; J trimming: 3 bases; junction bases outside the gene matches: 2. Germline CDR1 reads LNHDA; CDR2 reads SQIVND (reference sequence). The length of the CDR3 is 14 residues.

V gene TRBV20-1 combines with J gene TRBJ1-4; TRBD1 matches 8 bases. The germline gives CDR1 DFQATT, CDR2 SNEGSKA (reference sequence). CDR3 size: 15 residues. Trimming at V came to 0 bases and at J to 7 bases, leaving 7 bases not matched to a gene. This CDR3 is CSARDGGQAAEKLFF. In DNA form, the CDR3 reads TGCAGTGCTAGAGACGGGGGACAGGCCGCTGAAAAACTGTTTTTT.

V usage is TRBV7-2 and J usage is TRBJ2-5; 10 nucleotides align to TRBD1. The CDR3 spans 15 residues. Germline loops: CDR1 SGHTA, CDR2 FQGNSA. Trimming cost V 4 bases and J 4 bases; bases outside gene matches: 6. The DNA of the CDR3 is TGTGCCAGCAGCTCAGACAGGGGGCAGGGAGAGACCCAGTACTTC. It encodes CASSSDRGQGETQYF.

V and J are TRBV20-1 and TRBJ2-7; maybe TRBD2 (6 bases). V shed 3 bases and J shed 0 bases, with 18 bases lying between them. There are 16 residues in the CDR3. Germline-derived CDR1 and CDR2 are DFQATT and SNEGSKA (reference sequence). The CDR3 nucleotides read TGCAGTGCTAGCCGCACGGGACTCCTATCCTCCTACGAGCAGTACTTC. Protein product: CSASRTGLLSSYEQYF.

V and J are TRBV4-3 and TRBJ1-5; D gene unclear. Germline CDR1 reads LGHNA; CDR2 reads YSLEER. The CDR3 length is 13 residues. The germline V and J ends were trimmed by 0 bases and 4 bases, with 4 bases remaining between them. CDR3 sequence: CASSQDRNQPQHF. The CDR3 DNA follows: TGCGCCAGCAGCCAAGATCGAAATCAGCCCCAGCATTTT.

V is TRBV19 and J is TRBJ2-7, with TRBD1 matching over 9 bases. CDR1 is LNHDA and CDR2 is SQIVND in the germline V gene (reference sequence). The CDR3 covers 13 residues. The junction had 6 bases not matched to a gene; V was cut back by 8 bases and J by 4 bases. The CDR3 region has the DNA TGTGCCAGTTCCGGGACAGGGCCTTACGAGCAGTACTTC. This sequence encodes CASSGTGPYEQYF.

This chain joins TRBV6-5 and TRBJ2-3; D gene ambiguous. Germline assignment: CDR1 MNHEY and CDR2 SVGAGI. V was trimmed by 4 bases and J by 4 bases, leaving 9 bases between them. This CDR3 region has 13 residues. CDR3 region: CASSFRKADTQYF. The CDR3 DNA reads as TGTGCCAGCAGTTTTCGTAAGGCAGATACGCAGTATTTT.